Given below is one T cell receptor beta chain in context. Method: immunoSEQ multiplex PCR; TCRdb's copy keeps in-frame clones and lacks some. This table has roughly 50,000 clones, more than 70% appearing once. Germline trimming cut 4 bases from V and 6 bases from J; bases unmatched to any gene: 3. The germline CDR1 and CDR2 sequences are LGHNA and YNFKEQ. This CDR3 has 13 residues. The sort gate was single viable CD3+CD4+CD8-CD45RO+ cells for memory CD4+ T cells. This specimen belongs to a study of memory CD4+ T cells and cytomegalovirus serostatus. The sequenced sample was memory CD4+ T cells from blood. V is TRBV4-2 and J is TRBJ2-1; 7 nucleotides match TRBD2. The clonotype was recovered from an adult in good health and CMV-seronegative. Some clones in this sample may be carry-over from other donors' samples. The CDR3 sequence: CASSPASGNEQFF. The CDR3 DNA reads TGTGCCAGCAGCCCTGCTAGCGGCAATGAGCAGTTCTTC.